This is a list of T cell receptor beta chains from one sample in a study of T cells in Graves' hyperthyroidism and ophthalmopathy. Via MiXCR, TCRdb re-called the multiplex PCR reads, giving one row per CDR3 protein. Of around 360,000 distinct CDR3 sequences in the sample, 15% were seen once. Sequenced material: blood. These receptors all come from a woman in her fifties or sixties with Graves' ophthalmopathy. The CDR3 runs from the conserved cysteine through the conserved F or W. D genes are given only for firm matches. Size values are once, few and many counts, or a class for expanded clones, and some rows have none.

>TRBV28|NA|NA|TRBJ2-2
TGTGCCAGCAGTAGTTTCATCCTACAGGGTAACGGGGAGCTGTTTTTT
CASSSFILQGNGELFF
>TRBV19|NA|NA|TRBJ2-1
TGTGCCAGTAGTATCGGGCGGGGCAATGAGCAGTTCTTC
CASSIGRGNEQFF
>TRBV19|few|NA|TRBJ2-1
TGTGCCAGTAATGCGGGGAACTCCTACAATGAGCAGTTCTTC
CASNAGNSYNEQFF
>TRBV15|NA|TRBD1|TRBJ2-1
TGTGCCACAAAGAATGACAGGGTCACCTACAATGAGCAGTTCTTC
CATKNDRVTYNEQFF
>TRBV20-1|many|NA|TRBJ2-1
TGCAGTGCTAGAGAGGCTAGCGTCTACAATGAGCAGTTCTTC
CSAREASVYNEQFF
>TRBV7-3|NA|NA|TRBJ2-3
TGTGCCAGCAGCTTAAGGGGTCAAGGCACGCAGTATTTT
CASSLRGQGTQYF
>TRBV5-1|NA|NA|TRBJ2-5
TGCGCCAGCAGCCCCGGTCTGAGACAGAGTCAGGAGACCCAGTACTTC
CASSPGLRQSQETQYF
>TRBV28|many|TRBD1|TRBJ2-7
TGTGCCAGCAGACGGACAGGGGCCCGCTCCTACGAGCAGTACTTC
CASRRTGARSYEQYF
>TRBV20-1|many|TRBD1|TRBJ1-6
TGCAGTGCTCACTCCGGGACAGGGCTTAATTCACCCCTCCACTTT
CSAHSGTGLNSPLHF
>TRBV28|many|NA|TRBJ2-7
TGTGCCAGCAGCTTAAGGACTCCCAAACGCCGGTCCTACGAGCAGTACTTC
CASSLRTPKRRSYEQYF
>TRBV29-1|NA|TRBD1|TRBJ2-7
TGCAGCGCCGGGACAGGGGGATTCGAGCAGTACTTC
CSAGTGGFEQYF
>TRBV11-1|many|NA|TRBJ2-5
TGTGCCAGCAGCTGGGGGCCCGGCGAAGAGACCCAGTACTTC
CASSWGPGEETQYF
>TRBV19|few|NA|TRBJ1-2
TGTGCCAGTAGTATTAAGGGCAGATCGTTTGATGGCTACACCTTC
CASSIKGRSFDGYTF
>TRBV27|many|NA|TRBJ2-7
TGTGCCAGCGTTCGGGAGCAGTACTTC
CASVREQYF
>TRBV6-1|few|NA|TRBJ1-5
TGTGCCAGCACCAGAGAAGCCTCTCAGCCCCAGCATTTT
CASTREASQPQHF
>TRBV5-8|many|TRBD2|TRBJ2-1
TGTGCCAGCAGCTCCCTAGCGGGCCCCTACAATGAGCAGTTCTTC
CASSSLAGPYNEQFF
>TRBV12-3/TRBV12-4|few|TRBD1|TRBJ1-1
TGTGCCAGCTCCCCCACAGGGGGCGAAAGGAACACTGAAGCTTTCTTT
CASSPTGGERNTEAFF
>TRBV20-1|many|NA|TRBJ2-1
TGCAGTGCTAGAGATCGAAGCTACAATGAGCAGTTCTTC
CSARDRSYNEQFF
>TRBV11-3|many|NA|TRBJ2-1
TGTGCCAGCAGCTTAGAGGGGGGTCTATACAATGAGCAGTTCTTC
CASSLEGGLYNEQFF
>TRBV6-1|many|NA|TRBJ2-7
TGTGCCATTGGACTGGGAGCCTACGAGCAGTACTTC
CAIGLGAYEQYF
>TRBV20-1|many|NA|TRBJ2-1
TGCAGTGCTCATGGGGGCAATGAGCAGTTCTTC
CSAHGGNEQFF
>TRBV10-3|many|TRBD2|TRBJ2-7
TGTGCCATCCAAGCGGGAAGCTCCTACGAGCAGTACTTC
CAIQAGSSYEQYF
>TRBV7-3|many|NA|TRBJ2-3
TGTGCCAGCAGCTTTGCGATCGAAGATACGCAGTATTTT
CASSFAIEDTQYF
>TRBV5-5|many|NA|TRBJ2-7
TGTGCCAGCAGCCCCCAGATGGCCTACGAGCAGTACTTC
CASSPQMAYEQYF
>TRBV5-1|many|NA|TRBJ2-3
TGCGCCAGCAGCGCGGAGTGGACTCTCACCGATACGCAGTATTTT
CASSAEWTLTDTQYF
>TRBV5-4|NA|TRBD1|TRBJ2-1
TGTGCCAGCAGCACCCGACAGGGTCACTCCTACAATGAGCAGTTCTTC
CASSTRQGHSYNEQFF
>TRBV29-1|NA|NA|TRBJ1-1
TGCAGCGTGGCCCCTGGTGGGCCGAACACTGAAGCTTTCTTT
CSVAPGGPNTEAFF
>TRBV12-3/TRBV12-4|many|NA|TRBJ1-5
TGTGCCAGCAGTTCAGGGGCGCAGCCCCAGCATTTT
CASSSGAQPQHF
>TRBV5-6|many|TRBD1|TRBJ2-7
TGTGCCAGCAGCCGGGCTGGCGGGACAGGGGCGAACGAGCAGTACTTC
CASSRAGGTGANEQYF
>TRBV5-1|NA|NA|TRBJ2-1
TGTGCCAGCAGCTTAGTCCCGACTAGACCCTCGCCTTACAATGAGCAGTTCTTC
CASSLVPTRPSPYNEQFF
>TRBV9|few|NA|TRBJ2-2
TGTGCCAGCAGCGTAGCAGGGACAAAGAACACCGGGGAGCTGTTTTTT
CASSVAGTKNTGELFF
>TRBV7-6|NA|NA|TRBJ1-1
TGTGCCAGCAGCCCCGAAGGGGGGAACACTGAAGCTTTCTTT
CASSPEGGNTEAFF
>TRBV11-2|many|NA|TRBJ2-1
TGTGCCAGCAGCTTATATTCTGGGCTACGGAATGAGCAGTTCTTC
CASSLYSGLRNEQFF
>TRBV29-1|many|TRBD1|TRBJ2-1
TGCAGCGTCCCAGGACAGGGAGGAGCTGAGCAGTTCTTC
CSVPGQGGAEQFF
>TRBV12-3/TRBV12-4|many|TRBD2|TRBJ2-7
TGTGCGAGCAGGATCCATAGCGGGAGGGACGAGCAGTACTTC
CASRIHSGRDEQYF
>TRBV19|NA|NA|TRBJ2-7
TGTGCCAGTAGTATTTTTTCGGGTGACTCCTACGAGCAGTACTTC
CASSIFSGDSYEQYF
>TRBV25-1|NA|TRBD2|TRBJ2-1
TGTGCTCATGGAGCGGGAGGGCCGACTGAGCAGTTCTTC
CAHGAGGPTEQFF
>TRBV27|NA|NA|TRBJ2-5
TGTGCCAGCAGTCATCTAAAGGACAGTTTTCAAGAGACCCAGTACTTC
CASSHLKDSFQETQYF
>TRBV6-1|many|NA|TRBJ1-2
TGTGCCAGCAGTGAAAAGGGGAACTCTGGCTACACCTTC
CASSEKGNSGYTF
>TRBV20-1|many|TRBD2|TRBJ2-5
TGCAGTGCCTTTGCGGGAGAGGGAGAGACCCAGTACTTC
CSAFAGEGETQYF
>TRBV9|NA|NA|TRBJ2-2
TGTGCCAGCAGCGTCGGATGGACCGGGGAGCTGTTTTTT
CASSVGWTGELFF
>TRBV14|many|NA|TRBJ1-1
TGTGCCAGCAGCCATCGGACAGAGGGCGAGAACACTGAAGCTTTCTTT
CASSHRTEGENTEAFF
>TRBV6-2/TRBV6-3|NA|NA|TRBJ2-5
TGTGCCAGCGGGGATGGGACCCAGTACTTC
CASGDGTQYF
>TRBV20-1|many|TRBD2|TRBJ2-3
TGCAGTGCTAGAAATGCGGGAGAGGGCACAGATACGCAGTATTTT
CSARNAGEGTDTQYF
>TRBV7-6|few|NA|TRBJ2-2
TGTGCCAGCAGCCGCCTACTTGGACATATCGGGGAGCTGTTTTTT
CASSRLLGHIGELFF
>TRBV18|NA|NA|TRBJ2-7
TGTGCCAGCTCACCGCGGAGTGGGCAGGGAACCTACGAGCAGTACTTC
CASSPRSGQGTYEQYF
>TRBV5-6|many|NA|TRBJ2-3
TGTGCCAGCAGCTCAGCACGGGACACAAGCACAGATACGCAGTATTTT
CASSSARDTSTDTQYF
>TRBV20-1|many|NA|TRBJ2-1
TGCAGTGCTGGAACCTTAGGGCCCTTGGGGTACAATGAGCAGTTCTTC
CSAGTLGPLGYNEQFF
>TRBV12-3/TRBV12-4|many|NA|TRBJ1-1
TGTGCCAGCAGTCAGAGGGCCGGGCAGGCCCTTCCTGAAGCTTTCTTT
CASSQRAGQALPEAFF
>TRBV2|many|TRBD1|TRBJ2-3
TGTGCCAGCGGACGGGACAGGTCAACAGATACGCAGTATTTT
CASGRDRSTDTQYF
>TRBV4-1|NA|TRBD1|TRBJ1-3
TGCGCCAGCAGCCAAGAGGACAGGTCCGTATTACGCTCTGGAAACACCATATATTTT
CASSQEDRSVLRSGNTIYF
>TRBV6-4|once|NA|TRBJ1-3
TGTGCCAGCAGGCCGGGGGGTAGCTCTGGAAACACCATATATTTT
CASRPGGSSGNTIYF
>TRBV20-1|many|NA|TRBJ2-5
TGCAGTGCTTCCGGGACGCAAGAGACCCAGTACTTC
CSASGTQETQYF
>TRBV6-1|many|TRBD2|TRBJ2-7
TGTGCCAGCACCGAGAGGGCTAGCGGCTCCTACGAGCAGTACTTC
CASTERASGSYEQYF
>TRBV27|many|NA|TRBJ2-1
TGTGCCAGCAGTTTAGCAAGCTCTGGCTCCTACAATGAGCAGTTCTTC
CASSLASSGSYNEQFF
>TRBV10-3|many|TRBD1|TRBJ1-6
TGTGCCATCGGTGCCCAGGGGGGGAATTCACCCCTCCACTTT
CAIGAQGGNSPLHF
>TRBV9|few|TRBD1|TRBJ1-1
TGTGCCAGCAGCGTAGGGACAGGCAGGGTGGTCACTGAAGCTTTCTTT
CASSVGTGRVVTEAFF
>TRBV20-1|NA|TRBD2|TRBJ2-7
TGCAGTGCTAGTCAGACTAGCGGGAGCGATGAGCAGTACTTC
CSASQTSGSDEQYF
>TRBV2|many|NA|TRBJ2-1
TGTGCCAACAGTTTTCTCGGGGGCGACAAGGGGGGTGAGCAGTTCTTC
CANSFLGGDKGGEQFF